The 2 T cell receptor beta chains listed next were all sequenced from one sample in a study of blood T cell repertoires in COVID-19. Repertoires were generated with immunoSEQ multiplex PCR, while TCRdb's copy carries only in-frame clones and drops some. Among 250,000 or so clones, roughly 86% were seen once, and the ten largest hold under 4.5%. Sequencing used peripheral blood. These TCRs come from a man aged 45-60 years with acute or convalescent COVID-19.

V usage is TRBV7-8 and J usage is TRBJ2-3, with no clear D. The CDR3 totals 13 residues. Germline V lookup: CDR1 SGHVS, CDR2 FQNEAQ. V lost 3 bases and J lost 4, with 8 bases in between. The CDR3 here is CASSFLPADTQYF. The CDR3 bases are TGTGCCAGCAGCTTTCTCCCTGCAGATACGCAGTATTTT.

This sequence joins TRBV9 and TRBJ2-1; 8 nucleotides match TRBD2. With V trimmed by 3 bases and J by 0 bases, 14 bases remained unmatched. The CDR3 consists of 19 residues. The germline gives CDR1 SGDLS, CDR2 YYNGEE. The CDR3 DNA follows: TGTGCCAGCAGCGCGAGGCCGGGTAGCGGGACTCGCTCCTACAATGAGCAGTTCTTC. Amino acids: CASSARPGSGTRSYNEQFF.